This T cell receptor beta chain was profiled in a study of blood T cell repertoires in COVID-19. This CDR3 is built from 16 residues. Germline CDR1 LNHDA, CDR2 SQIVND (reference sequence). J was trimmed by 2 bases and V by 4 bases; bases with no gene match: 6. Authors' analysis steps: Researchers report that nucleated cell counts were estimated from reference gene primer amplification. Only in-frame clones appear in the TCRdb table, and some are missing; sequencing was by immunoSEQ multiplex PCR. Clone size and V and J calls were adopted from that table, with D and trimming inferred from the DNA. The sample contains approximately 120,000 clones, about four fifths of which appear only once.

The sequenced sample consisted of peripheral blood. The rearrangement uses TRBV19 and TRBJ1-1; 11 bases line up with TRBD1. The receptor comes from a man between 60 and 70 years old with acute or convalescent COVID-19. The CDR3 loop reads CASSKGQGVRNTEAFF. The CDR3 DNA reads as TGTGCCAGTAGTAAGGGACAGGGGGTGAGAAACACTGAAGCTTTCTTT.